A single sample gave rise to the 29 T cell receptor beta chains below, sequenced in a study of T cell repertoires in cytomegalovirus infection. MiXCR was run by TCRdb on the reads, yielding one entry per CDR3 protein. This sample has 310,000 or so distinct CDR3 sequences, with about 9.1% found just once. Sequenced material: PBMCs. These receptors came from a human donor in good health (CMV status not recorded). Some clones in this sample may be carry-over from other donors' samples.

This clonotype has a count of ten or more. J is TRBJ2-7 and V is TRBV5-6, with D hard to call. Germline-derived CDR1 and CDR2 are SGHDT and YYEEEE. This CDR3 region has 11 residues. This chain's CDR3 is CASSLGAYEDV. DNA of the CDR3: TGTGCCAGCAGCTTGGGGGCCTACGAGGACGTC.

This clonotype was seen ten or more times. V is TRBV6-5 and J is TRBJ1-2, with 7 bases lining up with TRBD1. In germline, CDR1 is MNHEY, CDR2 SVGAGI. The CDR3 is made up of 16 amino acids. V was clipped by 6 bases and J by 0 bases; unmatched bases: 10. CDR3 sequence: CASSLTGTAANYGYTF. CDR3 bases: TGTGCCAGCAGCTTAACCGGGACAGCGGCTAACTATGGCTACACCTTC.

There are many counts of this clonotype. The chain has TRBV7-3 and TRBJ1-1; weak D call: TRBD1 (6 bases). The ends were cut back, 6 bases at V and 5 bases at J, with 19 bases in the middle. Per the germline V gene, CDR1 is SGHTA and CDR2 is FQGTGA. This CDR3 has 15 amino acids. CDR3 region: CASSPRGARFTEAFF. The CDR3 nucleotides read TGTGCCAGCAGTCCTAGGGGGGCGCGGTTTACTGAAGCTTTCTTT.

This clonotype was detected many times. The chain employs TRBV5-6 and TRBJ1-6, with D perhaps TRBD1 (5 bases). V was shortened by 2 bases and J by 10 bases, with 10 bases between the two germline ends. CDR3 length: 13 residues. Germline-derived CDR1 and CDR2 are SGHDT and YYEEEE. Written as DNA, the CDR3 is TGTGCCAGCAGCTTACGACAGCACTCACCCCTCCACTTT. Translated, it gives CASSLRQHSPLHF.

The CDR3 protein is CSARGRGGAPYNEQFF. The CDR3 DNA sequence: TGCAGTGCTAGAGGAAGGGGGGGGGCCCCCTACAATGAGCAGTTCTTC. The chain is built from TRBV20-1 and TRBJ2-1; D is perhaps TRBD2 (7 bases). CDR3 length equals 16 residues. Per germline, CDR1 DFQATT and CDR2 SNEGSKA (reference sequence). The V gene lost 1 base and the J gene lost 2 bases, with 15 bases spanning the gap.

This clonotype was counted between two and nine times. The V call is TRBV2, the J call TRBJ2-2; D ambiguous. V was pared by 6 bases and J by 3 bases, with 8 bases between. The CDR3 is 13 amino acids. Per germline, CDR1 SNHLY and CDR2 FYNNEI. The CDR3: CASRLDHTGELFF. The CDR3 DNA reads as TGTGCCAGCAGACTCGATCACACCGGGGAGCTGTTTTTT.

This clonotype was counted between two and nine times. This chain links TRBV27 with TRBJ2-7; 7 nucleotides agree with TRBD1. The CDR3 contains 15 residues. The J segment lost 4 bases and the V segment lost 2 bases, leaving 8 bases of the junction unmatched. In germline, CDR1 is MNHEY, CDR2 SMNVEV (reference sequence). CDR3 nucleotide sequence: TGTGCCAGCAGTTTAAGGGACAGTTCATTTTACGAGCAGTACTTC. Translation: CASSLRDSSFYEQYF.

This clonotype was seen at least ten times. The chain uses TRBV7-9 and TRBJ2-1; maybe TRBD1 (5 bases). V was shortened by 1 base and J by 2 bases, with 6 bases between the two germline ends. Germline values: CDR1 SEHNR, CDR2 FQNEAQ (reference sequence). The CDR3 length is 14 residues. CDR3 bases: TGTGCCAGCAGCTTAGGACAGCCCTACAATGAGCAGTTCTTC. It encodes CASSLGQPYNEQFF.

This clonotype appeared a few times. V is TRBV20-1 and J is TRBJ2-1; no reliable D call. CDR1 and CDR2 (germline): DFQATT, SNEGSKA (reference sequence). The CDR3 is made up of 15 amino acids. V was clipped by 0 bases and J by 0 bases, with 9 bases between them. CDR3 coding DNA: TGCAGTGCTAGAGAACAGTCACCCTCCTACAATGAGCAGTTCTTC. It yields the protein CSAREQSPSYNEQFF.

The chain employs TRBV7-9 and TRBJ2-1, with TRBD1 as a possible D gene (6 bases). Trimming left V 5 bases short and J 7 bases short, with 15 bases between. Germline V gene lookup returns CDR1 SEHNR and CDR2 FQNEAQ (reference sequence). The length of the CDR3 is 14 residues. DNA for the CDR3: TGTGCCAGCAGCACCTCAACAGGGCTTAATGAGCAGTTCTTC. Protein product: CASSTSTGLNEQFF.

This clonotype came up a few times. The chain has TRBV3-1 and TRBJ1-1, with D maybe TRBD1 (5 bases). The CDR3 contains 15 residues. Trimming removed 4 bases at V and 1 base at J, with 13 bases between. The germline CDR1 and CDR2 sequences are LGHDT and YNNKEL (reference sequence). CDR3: CASSPPGGRNTEAFF. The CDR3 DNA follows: TGTGCCAGCAGCCCGCCTGGGGGTCGGAACACTGAAGCTTTCTTT.

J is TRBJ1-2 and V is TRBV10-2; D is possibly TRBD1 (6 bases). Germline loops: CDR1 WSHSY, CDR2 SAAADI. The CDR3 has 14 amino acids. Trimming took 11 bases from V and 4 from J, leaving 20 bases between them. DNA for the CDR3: TGCGCCTTCAGCAACTCACAGGGAGTCTATGGCTACACCTTC. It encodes CAFSNSQGVYGYTF.

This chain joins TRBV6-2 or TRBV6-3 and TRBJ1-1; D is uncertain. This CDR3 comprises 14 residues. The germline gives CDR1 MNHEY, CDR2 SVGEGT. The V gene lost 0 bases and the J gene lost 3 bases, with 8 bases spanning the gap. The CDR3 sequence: CASSYSSPDTEAFF. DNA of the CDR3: TGTGCCAGCAGTTACTCTTCCCCAGACACTGAAGCTTTCTTT.

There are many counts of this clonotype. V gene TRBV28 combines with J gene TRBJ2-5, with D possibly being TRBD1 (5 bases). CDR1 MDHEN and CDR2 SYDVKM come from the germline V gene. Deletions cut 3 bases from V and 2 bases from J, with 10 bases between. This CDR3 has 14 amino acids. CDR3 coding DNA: TGTGCCAGCAGTTTTGACAGCTCTCAAGAGACCCAGTACTTC. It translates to CASSFDSSQETQYF.

This CDR3 reads CASCRSQNTGELFF. For the CDR3, the DNA is TGCGCCAGCTGTCGAAGTCAGAACACCGGGGAGCTGTTTTTT. The chain carries TRBV5-1 and TRBJ2-2; D gene uncertain. Germline-derived CDR1 and CDR2 are SGHRS and YFSETQ. This CDR3 spans 14 amino acids. Trimming took 7 bases from V and 1 from J, leaving 11 bases between them.

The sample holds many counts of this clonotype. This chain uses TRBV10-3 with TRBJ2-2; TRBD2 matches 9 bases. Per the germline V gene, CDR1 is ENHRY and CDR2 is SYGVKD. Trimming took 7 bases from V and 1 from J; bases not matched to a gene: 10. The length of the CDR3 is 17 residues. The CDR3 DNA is TGTGCCATCACTGACGCCGGACTAGCGAAGAACACCGGGGAGCTGTTTTTT. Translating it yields CAITDAGLAKNTGELFF.

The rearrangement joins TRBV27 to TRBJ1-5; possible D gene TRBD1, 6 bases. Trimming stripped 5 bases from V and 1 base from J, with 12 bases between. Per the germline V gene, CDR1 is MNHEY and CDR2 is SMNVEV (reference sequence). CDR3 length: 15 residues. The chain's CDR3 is CASSTGLWSNQPQHF. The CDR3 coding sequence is TGTGCCAGCAGTACAGGGCTGTGGAGCAATCAGCCCCAGCATTTT.

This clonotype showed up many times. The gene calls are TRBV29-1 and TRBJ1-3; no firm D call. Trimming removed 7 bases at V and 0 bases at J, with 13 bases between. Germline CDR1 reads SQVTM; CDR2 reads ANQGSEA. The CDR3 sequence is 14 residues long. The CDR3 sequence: CSASGVYSGNTIYF. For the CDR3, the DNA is TGCAGCGCCTCGGGAGTATACTCTGGAAACACCATATATTTT.

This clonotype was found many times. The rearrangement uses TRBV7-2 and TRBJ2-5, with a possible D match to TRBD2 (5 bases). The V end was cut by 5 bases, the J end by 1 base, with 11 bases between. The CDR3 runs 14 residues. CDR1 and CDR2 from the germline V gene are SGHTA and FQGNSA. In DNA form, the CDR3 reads TGTGCCAGCAGCCTCCGACTAACCCAAGAGACCCAGTACTTC. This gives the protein CASSLRLTQETQYF.

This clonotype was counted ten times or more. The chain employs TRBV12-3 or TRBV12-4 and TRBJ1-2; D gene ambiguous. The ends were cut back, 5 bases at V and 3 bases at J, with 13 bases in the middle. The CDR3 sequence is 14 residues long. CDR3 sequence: CASSPSGGYYGYTF. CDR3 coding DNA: TGTGCCAGCAGTCCCAGTGGAGGGTACTATGGCTACACCTTC.

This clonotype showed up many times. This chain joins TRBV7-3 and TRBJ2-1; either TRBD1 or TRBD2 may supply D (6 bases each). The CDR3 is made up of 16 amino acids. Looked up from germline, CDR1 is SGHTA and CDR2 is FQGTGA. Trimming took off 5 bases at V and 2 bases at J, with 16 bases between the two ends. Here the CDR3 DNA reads TGTGCCAGCAGCAGTAATGGGGGGCAGCCCTACAATGAGCAGTTCTTC. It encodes CASSSNGGQPYNEQFF. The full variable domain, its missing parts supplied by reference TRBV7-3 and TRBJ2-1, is GAGVSQTPSNKVTEKGKYVELRCDPISGHTALYWYRQSLGQGPEFLIYFQGTGAADDSGLPNDRFFAVRPEGSVSTLKIQRTERGDSAVYLCASSSNGGQPYNEQFFGPGTRLTVL.

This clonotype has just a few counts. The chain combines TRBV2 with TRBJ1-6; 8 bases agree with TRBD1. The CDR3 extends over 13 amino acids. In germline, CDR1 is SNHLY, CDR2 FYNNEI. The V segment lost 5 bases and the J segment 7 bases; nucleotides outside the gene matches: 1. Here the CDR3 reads CASSRQGNSPLHF. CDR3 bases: TGTGCCAGCAGTAGACAGGGGAATTCACCCCTCCACTTT.

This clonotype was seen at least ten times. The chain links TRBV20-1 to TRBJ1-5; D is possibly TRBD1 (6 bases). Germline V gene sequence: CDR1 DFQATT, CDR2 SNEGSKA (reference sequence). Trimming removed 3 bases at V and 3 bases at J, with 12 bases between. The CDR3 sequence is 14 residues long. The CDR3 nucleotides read TGCAGTGCTAGGTACAGGGCCCACAATCAGCCCCAGCATTTT. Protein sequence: CSARYRAHNQPQHF.

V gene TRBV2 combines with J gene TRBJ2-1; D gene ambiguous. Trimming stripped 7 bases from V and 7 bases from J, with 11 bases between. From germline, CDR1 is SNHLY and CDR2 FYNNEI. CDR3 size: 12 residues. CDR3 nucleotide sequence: TGTGCCAGCATGGACGTATTTAATGAGCAGTTCTTC. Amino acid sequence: CASMDVFNEQFF.

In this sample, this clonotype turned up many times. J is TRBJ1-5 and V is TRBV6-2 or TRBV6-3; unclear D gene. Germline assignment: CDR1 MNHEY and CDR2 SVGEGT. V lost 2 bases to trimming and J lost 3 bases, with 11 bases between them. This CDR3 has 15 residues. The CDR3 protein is CASSYGWVVNQPQHF. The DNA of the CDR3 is TGTGCCAGCAGTTACGGGTGGGTTGTCAATCAGCCCCAGCATTTT.

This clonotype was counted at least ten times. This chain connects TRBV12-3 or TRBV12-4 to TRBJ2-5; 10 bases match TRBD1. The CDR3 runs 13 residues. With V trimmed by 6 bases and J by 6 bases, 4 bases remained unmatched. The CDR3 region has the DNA TGTGCCAGCAGCCGGACAGGGGGGAAGACCCAGTACTTC. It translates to CASSRTGGKTQYF.

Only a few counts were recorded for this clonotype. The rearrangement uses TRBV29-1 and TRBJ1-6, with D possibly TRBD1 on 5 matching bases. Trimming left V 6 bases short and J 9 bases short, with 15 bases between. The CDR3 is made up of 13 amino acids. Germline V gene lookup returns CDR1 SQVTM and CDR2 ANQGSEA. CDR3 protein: CSVAVRGGSPLHF. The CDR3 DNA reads TGCAGCGTGGCCGTCCGGGGCGGTTCACCCCTCCACTTT.

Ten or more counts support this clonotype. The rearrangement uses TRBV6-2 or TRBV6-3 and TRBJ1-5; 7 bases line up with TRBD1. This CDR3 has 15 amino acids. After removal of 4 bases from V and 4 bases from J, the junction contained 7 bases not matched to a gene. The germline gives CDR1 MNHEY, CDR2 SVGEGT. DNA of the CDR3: TGTGCCAGCAGTTGGGACAGAGCCTTAAATCAGCCCCAGCATTTT. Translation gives CASSWDRALNQPQHF.

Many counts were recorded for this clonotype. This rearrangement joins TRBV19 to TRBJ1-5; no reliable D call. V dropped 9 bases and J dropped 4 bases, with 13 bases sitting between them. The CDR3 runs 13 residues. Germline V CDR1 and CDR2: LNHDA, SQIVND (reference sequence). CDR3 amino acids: CASNRAPNQPQHF. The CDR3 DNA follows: TGTGCCAGCAACCGGGCCCCGAATCAGCCCCAGCATTTT.